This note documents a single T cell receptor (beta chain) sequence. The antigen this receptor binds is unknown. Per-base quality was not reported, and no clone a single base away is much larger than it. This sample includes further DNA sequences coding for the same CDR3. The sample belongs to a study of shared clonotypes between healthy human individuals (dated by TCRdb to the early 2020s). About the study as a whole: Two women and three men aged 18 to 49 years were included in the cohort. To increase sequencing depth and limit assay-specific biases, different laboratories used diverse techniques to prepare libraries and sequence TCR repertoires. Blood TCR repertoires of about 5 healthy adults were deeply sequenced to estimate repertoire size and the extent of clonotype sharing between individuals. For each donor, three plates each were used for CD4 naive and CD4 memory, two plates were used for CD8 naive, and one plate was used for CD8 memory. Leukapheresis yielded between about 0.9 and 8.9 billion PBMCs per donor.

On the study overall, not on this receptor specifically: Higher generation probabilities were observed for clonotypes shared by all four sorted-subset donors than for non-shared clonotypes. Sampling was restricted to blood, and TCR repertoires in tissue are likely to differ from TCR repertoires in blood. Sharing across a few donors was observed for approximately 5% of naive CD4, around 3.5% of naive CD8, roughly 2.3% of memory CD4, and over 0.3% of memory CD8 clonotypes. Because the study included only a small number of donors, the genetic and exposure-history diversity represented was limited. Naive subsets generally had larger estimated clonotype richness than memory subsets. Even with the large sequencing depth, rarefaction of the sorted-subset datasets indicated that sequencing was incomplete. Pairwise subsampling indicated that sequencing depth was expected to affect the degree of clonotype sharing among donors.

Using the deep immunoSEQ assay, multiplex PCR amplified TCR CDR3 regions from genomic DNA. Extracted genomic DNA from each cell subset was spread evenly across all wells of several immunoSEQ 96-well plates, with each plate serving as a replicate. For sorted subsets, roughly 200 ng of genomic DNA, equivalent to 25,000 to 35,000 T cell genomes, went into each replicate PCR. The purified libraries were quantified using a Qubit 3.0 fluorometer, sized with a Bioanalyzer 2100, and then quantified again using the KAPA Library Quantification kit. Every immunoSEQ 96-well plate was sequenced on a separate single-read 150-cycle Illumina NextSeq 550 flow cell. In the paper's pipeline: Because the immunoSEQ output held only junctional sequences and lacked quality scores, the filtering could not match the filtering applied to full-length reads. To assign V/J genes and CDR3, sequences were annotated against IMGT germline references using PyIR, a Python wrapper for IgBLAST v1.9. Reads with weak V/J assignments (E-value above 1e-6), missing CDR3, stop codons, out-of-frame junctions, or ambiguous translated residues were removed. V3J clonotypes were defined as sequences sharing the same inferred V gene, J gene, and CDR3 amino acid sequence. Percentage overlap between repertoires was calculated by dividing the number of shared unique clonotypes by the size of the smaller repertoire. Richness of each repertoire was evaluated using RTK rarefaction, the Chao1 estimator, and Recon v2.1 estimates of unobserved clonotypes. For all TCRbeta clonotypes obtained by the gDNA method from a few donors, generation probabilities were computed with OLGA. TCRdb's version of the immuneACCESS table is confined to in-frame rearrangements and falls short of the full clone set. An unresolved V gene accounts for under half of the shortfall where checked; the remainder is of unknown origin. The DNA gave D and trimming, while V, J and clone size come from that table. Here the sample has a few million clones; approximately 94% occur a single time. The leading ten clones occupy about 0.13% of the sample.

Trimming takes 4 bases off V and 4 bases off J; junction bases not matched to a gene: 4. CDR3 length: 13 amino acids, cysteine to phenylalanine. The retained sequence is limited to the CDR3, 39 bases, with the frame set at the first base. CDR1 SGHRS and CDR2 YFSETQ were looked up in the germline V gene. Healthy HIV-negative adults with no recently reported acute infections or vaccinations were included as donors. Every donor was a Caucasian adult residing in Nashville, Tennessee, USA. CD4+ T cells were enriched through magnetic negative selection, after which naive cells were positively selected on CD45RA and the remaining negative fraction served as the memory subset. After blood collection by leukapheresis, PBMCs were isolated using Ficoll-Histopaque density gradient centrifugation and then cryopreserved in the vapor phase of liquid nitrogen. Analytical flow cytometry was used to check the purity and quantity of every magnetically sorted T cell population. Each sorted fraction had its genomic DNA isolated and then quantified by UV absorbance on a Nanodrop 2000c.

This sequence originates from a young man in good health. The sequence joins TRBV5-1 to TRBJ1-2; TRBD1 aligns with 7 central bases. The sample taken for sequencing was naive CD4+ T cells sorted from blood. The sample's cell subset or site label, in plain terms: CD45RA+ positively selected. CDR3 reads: CASSRDSLYGYTF. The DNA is TGCGCCAGCAGCCGGGACAGCCTCTATGGCTACACCTTC.